A single sample gave rise to the 14 T cell receptor beta chains below, sequenced in a study of T cells after yellow fever vaccination. MiXCR was run by TCRdb on the 5' RACE reads, yielding one entry per CDR3 protein. This table has 120,000 or so distinct CDR3 sequences, 5.5% to 8% appearing once. The source material was CD4+ T cells sorted from PBMCs, sampled around 45 days after the first yellow fever vaccination. The source is a man aged 18 to 29 who received the YFV17D yellow fever vaccine.

There are a few counts of this clonotype. This chain connects TRBV3-1 to TRBJ2-3; maybe TRBD2 (5 bases). The CDR3 is 12 residues long. V lost 6 bases and J 8 bases, leaving 12 bases between the germline ends. Germline V lookup: CDR1 LGHDT, CDR2 YNNKEL (reference sequence). CDR3 nucleotide sequence: TGTGCCAGCAGTAAAAGGACTGGTACGCAGTATTTT. Protein sequence: CASSKRTGTQYF.

Notes on this clonotype: This may stem from a read error, because a much larger clone lies one nucleotide away. The DNA of the CDR3 is TGTGCCACCAGCGGGAGCAGGGGAACAACTAAGGAAAAACTGTTTTTT. Its translation is CATSGSRGTTKEKLFF. The V and J genes are TRBV15 and TRBJ1-4; D is perhaps TRBD1 (6 bases). Germline V gene sequence: CDR1 LNHNV, CDR2 YYDKDF (reference sequence). This CDR3 has 16 residues.

This clonotype was recorded many times. CDR3 residues: CASSFALRSNQPQHF. In DNA form, the CDR3 reads TGTGCCAGCAGTTTCGCCCTCAGATCCAATCAGCCCCAGCATTTT. V and J are TRBV12-3 or TRBV12-4 and TRBJ1-5; unclear D gene. V dropped 3 bases and J dropped 3 bases, with 12 bases sitting between them. This CDR3 is 15 amino acids long.

This clonotype was seen many times. The rearrangement uses TRBV18 and TRBJ2-3; no clear D gene. The CDR3 spans 13 residues. The V gene lost 2 bases and the J gene lost 3 bases, with 6 bases spanning the gap. The germline V gene has CDR1 KGHSH and CDR2 LQKENI. The CDR3 is CASSPSQTDTQYF. The CDR3 nucleotides read TGTGCCAGCTCACCATCCCAGACAGATACGCAGTATTTT.

This clonotype was seen ten or more times. This chain links TRBV5-6 with TRBJ2-3, with TRBD2 identical over 9 bases. Losses at the gene ends were 0 bases for V and 0 bases for J; bases not matched to a gene: 2. The CDR3 consists of 16 residues. The germline CDR1 and CDR2 sequences are SGHDT and YYEEEE. The CDR3 reads CASSLALAGSTDTQYF. The DNA for the CDR3 is TGTGCCAGCAGCTTGGCACTAGCGGGCAGCACAGATACGCAGTATTTT.

There are many counts of this clonotype. CDR3 in DNA: TGCAGTGCTAGAGATTCCCGTCCGGGGGGTGGCTACACCTTC. This gives the protein CSARDSRPGGGYTF. V and J are TRBV20-1 and TRBJ1-2; perhaps TRBD1 as D (5 bases). Trimming removed 0 bases from V and 7 bases from J, with 15 bases in between. The CDR3 loop spans 14 amino acids. Looked up from germline, CDR1 is DFQATT and CDR2 is SNEGSKA (reference sequence).

In this sample, this clonotype turned up many times. The rearrangement uses TRBV10-3 and TRBJ2-7; perhaps TRBD1 as D (8 bases). The ends were cut back, 8 bases at V and 6 bases at J, with 23 bases in the middle. Per the germline V gene, CDR1 is ENHRY and CDR2 is SYGVKD. The CDR3 is 15 amino acids. CDR3 amino acids: CAIQDARTGRGEQYF. The DNA of the CDR3 is TGTGCCATCCAGGACGCTCGGACAGGGAGGGGCGAGCAGTACTTC.

The gene calls are TRBV5-1 and TRBJ2-1, with TRBD2 as a possible D gene (5 bases). CDR3 length equals 15 residues. Trimming left V 5 bases short and J 6 bases short, with 18 bases between. Germline CDR1 SGHRS, CDR2 YFSETQ. The CDR3 DNA sequence: TGCGCCAGCAGGACTAAGTTAGTAGGTGGCAATGAGCAGTTCTTC. Its translation is CASRTKLVGGNEQFF.

The genes are TRBV5-4 and TRBJ2-3; TRBD2 matches at 13 bases. Germline V gene sequence: CDR1 SGHNT, CDR2 YYREEE (reference sequence). V lost 4 bases and J lost 3; bases outside the gene matches: 5. The CDR3 length is 16 residues. The DNA of the CDR3 is TGTGCCAGCAGCAAACGGACTAGCGGGGGTACAGATACGCAGTATTTT. Encoded protein: CASSKRTSGGTDTQYF.

This clonotype was detected many times. The chain recombines TRBV5-1 with TRBJ2-2, with 11 positions matching TRBD2. The CDR3 sequence is 15 residues long. Germline V gene data show CDR1 as SGHRS and CDR2 as YFSETQ. With 5 bases clipped from V and 7 bases from J, the junction kept 7 bases outside the gene matches. In DNA, the CDR3 is TGCGCCAGCAGTTCGGCACTAGCGGGGGTCGGGGAGCTGTTTTTT. It encodes CASSSALAGVGELFF.

The chain carries TRBV6-2 or TRBV6-3 and TRBJ1-2; TRBD1 might be the D (6 bases). Trimming took 7 bases from V and 8 from J, leaving 17 bases between them. This CDR3 has 13 amino acids. Germline V gene data show CDR1 as MNHEY and CDR2 as SVGEGT. CDR3: CASTQTGIGGYTF. CDR3 bases: TGTGCCAGCACCCAAACAGGGATTGGAGGCTACACCTTC.

This clonotype was seen at least ten times. The genes are TRBV15 and TRBJ1-1; D ambiguous. Germline assignment: CDR1 LNHNV and CDR2 YYDKDF (reference sequence). The length of the CDR3 is 12 residues. Trimming took 2 bases from V and 2 from J, leaving 3 bases between them. CDR3 in DNA: TGTGCCACCAGCAGATTTAACACTGAAGCTTTCTTT. Translated, it gives CATSRFNTEAFF.

This clonotype appeared many times. The rearrangement joins TRBV6-1 to TRBJ1-2; 7 bases fit TRBD1. The CDR3 consists of 14 residues. Trimming cost V 7 bases and J 10 bases; bases outside gene matches: 15. The germline gives CDR1 MNHNS, CDR2 SASEGT. CDR3 in amino acids: CASNLAGTAHDYTF. CDR3 DNA: TGTGCCAGCAACCTGGCCGGGACAGCTCACGACTACACCTTC.

This clonotype has ten or more counts. A read error may produce the germline difference seen at one junction end. The gene calls are TRBV7-7 and TRBJ2-2; TRBD1 aligns across 9 bases. There are 15 residues in the CDR3. Germline CDR1 SSHAT, CDR2 FNYEAQ (reference sequence). The CDR3 sequence: CASSRDRAHGGELFF. The CDR3 coding sequence is TGTGCTAGCAGTCGGGACAGGGCTCACGGCGGGGAGCTGTTTTTT.